The clone carrying this T cell receptor beta chain was seen just once. This sample is drawn from a study of blood T cell repertoires in COVID-19. Whole-study context: Samples taken during acute and convalescent COVID-19 were collected in the United States, Italy and Spain. The analysed material was cDNA or gDNA that came from T cells, B-cell-depleted T cells, or PBMCs.

CDR3 length: 15 residues. The J segment lost 9 bases and the V segment lost 4 bases, leaving 7 bases of the junction unmatched. Germline values: CDR1 SGHVS, CDR2 FNYEAQ. Per the authors' pipeline: Amplification with reference gene primers provided the estimates of nucleated cell counts. Sequenced by immunoSEQ multiplex PCR; TCRdb stores in-frame clones only, minus some. From that table come the V and J calls and clone size; the DNA was used to work out D and trimming. Of 40,000 or so clones detected, around 90% appear once; the ten largest clones hold around 2.9%. The V gene is TRBV7-6, the J gene TRBJ1-6, with 9 bases lining up with TRBD1. Sample: peripheral blood. The receptor was isolated from a man aged 45-60 years with active COVID-19. CDR3 protein: CASSSLQGASSPLHF. CDR3 DNA sequence: TGTGCCAGCAGCTCTTTACAGGGGGCATCTTCACCCCTCCACTTT.